The source of this T cell receptor (beta chain) is a study of blood T cell repertoires in COVID-19. Study-level background: There were acute and convalescent COVID-19 samples, and they came from the United States, Italy and Spain. T cells, B-cell-depleted T cells, or PBMCs supplied cDNA or gDNA.

In its sample, this clone was seen once. Participants' own reports of clinical history determined their cohort assignment. The CDR3 has 21 amino acids. The V gene's germline CDR1 is SGDLS and CDR2 YYNGEE. Germline trimming cut 2 bases from V and 2 bases from J; bases unmatched to any gene: 15. Clones were sequenced by immunoSEQ multiplex PCR, and TCRdb holds only the in-frame ones, with some missing. Counted here are 200,000 to 250,000 clones, 70% to 90% occurring once; the ten biggest clones make up approximately 11%. The sequenced material came from PBMCs or T cells enriched from blood (not recorded which). The V and J genes are TRBV9 and TRBJ2-3, with 15 positions matching TRBD2. This clonotype was obtained from a man aged 25 to 40 who had recovered from COVID-19. The CDR3 sequence: CASSVLPGTSGGTIPTDTQYF. As DNA, the CDR3 is TGTGCCAGCAGCGTTCTTCCCGGGACTAGCGGGGGGACTATTCCCACAGATACGCAGTATTTT. The full variable domain, with the rest looked up from reference TRBV9 and TRBJ2-3, is DSGVTQTPKHLITATGQRVTLRCSPRSGDLSVYWYQQSLDQGLQFLIQYYNGEERAKGNILERFSAQQFPDLHSELNLSSLELGDSALYFCASSVLPGTSGGTIPTDTQYFGPGTRLTVL.